This T cell receptor (beta chain) was captured in a study of cytomegalovirus exposure and HLA in healthy donors. The CDR3 is made up of 19 amino acids. V lost 4 bases and J lost 4; bases outside the gene matches: 22. CDR1 is SEHNR, CDR2 FQNEAQ, per germline (reference sequence). This clone was detected only a few times. What it recognizes is unknown. PCR employed 60 Vbeta and 13 Jbeta primers. The repertoire was sequenced with immunoSEQ multiplex PCR; TCRdb's copy has only in-frame clones and lacks some. Here the sample spans over 80,000 clones, about four fifths being singletons. Study outcomes and limitations: Later genetic work tied a missense DCLRE1C variant to beta-chain V and J trimming. A highly shared variant cluster was judged a likely technical artifact.

This TCR was sampled from a middle-aged man in good health and CMV-seropositive. Sequenced material: PBMCs. The chain employs TRBV7-9 and TRBJ2-7; 7 bases align to TRBD1. As DNA, the CDR3 is TGTGCCAGCAGCTCATCCCCGGGACAGAACCTAGGATGGGTGTACGAGCAGTACTTC. Translation gives CASSSSPGQNLGWVYEQYF.